The 26 T cell receptor beta chains below were found in one sample sequenced in a study of OX40 agonist ivuxolimab in advanced cancers. Preparation of the library involved the immunoSEQ multiplex PCR assay. TCRdb holds this immuneACCESS table with in-frame rearrangements only. Some clones are missing; in checked studies, unresolved V genes explain under half, and the rest has no known cause. The table for this sample lists 43,000 or so clones; around 86% of them were counted only once. The ten largest clones capture 30% to 45% of the sample. Sequencing used CD4+ or CD8+ T cells sorted from blood, obtained in a trial of the OX40 agonist ivuxolimab. All receptors derive from an adult with an advanced solid tumor such as melanoma, head and neck, liver or kidney cancer.

V and J are TRBV7-8 and TRBJ1-3; 11 bases align to TRBD1. With the DNA end fitting TRBJ2-2 better, the J assignment may be wrong. This CDR3 comprises 16 residues. Germline V gene sequence: CDR1 SGHVS, CDR2 FQNEAQ. CDR3 amino acids: CASSLTGQGAYGELFF. CDR3 sequence (DNA): TGTGCCAGCAGCTTGACCGGACAGGGGGCGTACGGGGAGCTGTTTTTT.

This clone occurred once. This chain joins TRBV6-5 and TRBJ1-2; TRBD1 agrees at 12 bases. Germline CDR1 reads MNHEY; CDR2 reads SVGAGI. J lost 4 bases, V lost 7 bases, and 7 bases had no gene match. This CDR3 has 15 amino acids. CDR3 sequence reads: CASTGQGAQAYGYTF. In nucleotides, the CDR3 is TGTGCCAGCACGGGACAGGGGGCGCAAGCCTATGGCTACACCTTC.

The J gene is TRBJ1-2, the V gene TRBV7-9; D ambiguous. V was trimmed by 3 bases and J by 6 bases, leaving 11 bases between them. The CDR3 spans 13 residues. The germline V gene has CDR1 SEHNR and CDR2 FQNEAQ (reference sequence). In nucleotides, the CDR3 is TGTGCCAGCAGCTTGGAGAGGACGGATGGCTACACCTTC. Translating gives CASSLERTDGYTF.

J is TRBJ2-1 and V is TRBV11-1; maybe TRBD1 (6 bases). The CDR3 consists of 16 residues. The germline CDR1 and CDR2 sequences are SGHAT and FQDESV (reference sequence). V was clipped by 4 bases and J by 0 bases, with 13 bases between them. In DNA form, the CDR3 reads TGTGCCAGCAGCTCAGGGACACAGTACTCCTACAATGAGCAGTTCTTC. This translates into CASSSGTQYSYNEQFF.

This sequence joins TRBV28 and TRBJ2-3, with D perhaps matching TRBD2 (5 bases). Per the germline V gene, CDR1 is MDHEN and CDR2 is SYDVKM. The CDR3 contains 12 residues. Trimming stripped 8 bases from V and 3 bases from J, with 9 bases between. CDR3 coding DNA: TGTGCCAGCGGGCGAGGGACAGATACGCAGTATTTT. This encodes CASGRGTDTQYF.

The chain carries TRBV7-2 and TRBJ2-3; no clear D. Germline V gives CDR1 SGHTA, CDR2 FQGNSA. V was shortened by 5 bases and J by 6 bases, with 9 bases between the two germline ends. The length of the CDR3 is 12 residues. CDR3 coding DNA: TGTGCCAGCAGCCCAACGACGGATACGCAGTATTTT. This codes for CASSPTTDTQYF.

The rearrangement links TRBV19 to TRBJ1-1; D unresolved. Germline V gene data show CDR1 as LNHDA and CDR2 as SQIVND (reference sequence). The V end was cut by 5 bases, the J end by 1 base, with 8 bases between. The CDR3 runs 13 residues. The CDR3 loop is CASSADWNTEAFF. The CDR3 nucleotides are TGTGCCAGTAGTGCGGACTGGAACACTGAAGCTTTCTTT.

The chain has TRBV7-3 and TRBJ2-7, with D tentatively TRBD2 (6 bases). CDR1 and CDR2 from the germline V gene are SGHTA and FQGTGA. The CDR3 loop spans 17 amino acids. V lost 2 bases, J lost 1 base, and 18 bases lay in between. As DNA, the CDR3 is TGTGCCAGCAGCTTAGTTGGTGTCGGGAGTGGGTCCTACGAGCAGTACTTC. Its protein product is CASSLVGVGSGSYEQYF.

This clone occurred once. The gene calls are TRBV4-2 and TRBJ2-3; 7 bases fit TRBD2. J lost 6 bases, V lost 0 bases, and 9 bases had no gene match. Germline V CDR1 and CDR2: LGHNA, YNFKEQ. CDR3 length: 16 amino acids. CDR3 protein: CASSQEWGPAGDTQYF. CDR3 nucleotide sequence: TGTGCCAGCAGCCAAGAGTGGGGCCCAGCGGGGGATACGCAGTATTTT.

The V and J genes are TRBV5-6 and TRBJ2-4; 9 bases align to TRBD1. The ends lost 10 bases at V and 2 bases at J; junction bases unmatched: 7. From germline, CDR1 is SGHDT and CDR2 YYEEEE. The CDR3 extends over 14 amino acids. Written as DNA, the CDR3 is TGTGCCTGCCGGGACAGGGAGACCAAAAACATTCAGTACTTC. It specifies CACRDRETKNIQYF.

This CDR3 is CASSRSGSNSQETQYF. The CDR3 nucleotides are TGTGCCAGCTCACGTAGTGGGTCGAACAGCCAAGAGACCCAGTACTTC. V and J are TRBV18 and TRBJ2-5; D unclear. CDR1 is KGHSH, CDR2 LQKENI, per germline. Trimming took off 4 bases at V and 1 base at J, with 16 bases between the two ends. This CDR3 spans 16 amino acids.

The chain uses TRBV29-1 and TRBJ2-3, with 7 bases that match TRBD1. CDR1 SQVTM and CDR2 ANQGSEA come from the germline V gene. CDR3 length: 13 amino acids. The V segment lost 4 bases and the J segment 3 bases; nucleotides outside the gene matches: 4. CDR3 coding DNA: TGCAGCGTTGCCCGACAGGGTACAGATACGCAGTATTTT. This translates into CSVARQGTDTQYF.

The CDR3 DNA is TGTGCCAGCAGCTTAAATTCTTTTCCCGGGGAGCTGTTTTTT. It translates to CASSLNSFPGELFF. V and J are TRBV7-3 and TRBJ2-2; D ambiguous. V lost 1 base and J 6 bases, leaving 9 bases between the germline ends. CDR1 SGHTA and CDR2 FQGTGA come from the germline V gene. The CDR3 extends over 14 amino acids.

This chain links TRBV5-4 with TRBJ1-2; D not certain. The CDR3 contains 14 residues. Germline CDR1 SGHNT, CDR2 YYREEE (reference sequence). Trimming removed 2 bases at V and 5 bases at J, with 13 bases between. CDR3 nucleotide sequence: TGTGCCAGCAGCTTCTCGGGCACGAAGTATGGCTACACCTTC. Translated, it gives CASSFSGTKYGYTF. The full variable domain, with the rest looked up from reference TRBV5-4 and TRBJ1-2, is ETGVTQSPTHLIKTRGQQVTLRCSSQSGHNTVSWYQQALGQGPQFIFQYYREEENGRGNFPPRFSGLQFPNYSSELNVNALELDDSALYLCASSFSGTKYGYTFGSGTRLTVV.

This clone was counted only a few times. The rearrangement joins TRBV6-1 to TRBJ2-7, with unresolved D. The germline V and J ends were trimmed by 6 bases and 0 bases, with 12 bases remaining between them. Germline values: CDR1 MNHNS, CDR2 SASEGT. CDR3 size: 14 residues. The CDR3 here is CASRGRWSSYEQYF. In nucleotides, the CDR3 is TGTGCCAGCAGAGGCCGGTGGTCCTCCTACGAGCAGTACTTC.

The rearrangement joins TRBV6-1 to TRBJ2-5; no firm D call. The J call may be mistaken, given a closer DNA end match to TRBJ2-7. The germline V gene encodes CDR1 MNHNS and CDR2 SASEGT. This CDR3 contains 13 residues. The CDR3 DNA reads TGTGCCACCCGGTCCGCAGTTGCTAACGAGCAGTACTTC. Its translation is CATRSAVANEQYF.

This clone was seen just once. The rearrangement joins TRBV6-1 to TRBJ1-5; weak D call: TRBD1 (5 bases). Germline V CDR1 and CDR2: MNHNS, SASEGT. CDR3 length: 15 amino acids. Trimming cost V 6 bases and J 2 bases, with 14 bases left between them. The CDR3 sequence is CASRGGEGGNQPQHF. DNA for the CDR3: TGTGCCAGCAGGGGGGGGGAAGGTGGCAATCAGCCCCAGCATTTT.

In the case of this clone: The junction and the germline gene differ at one end; a read error may be behind it. The chain combines TRBV7-7 with TRBJ2-3; 8 bases agree with TRBD1. There are 16 residues in the CDR3. Germline values: CDR1 SSHAT, CDR2 FNYEAQ (reference sequence). In nucleotides, the CDR3 is TGTGCTAGCAGCTTAGCGCAGGGGGCGCCGACAGATACGCAGTATTTT. Translated, it gives CASSLAQGAPTDTQYF. Drawing the rest from reference TRBV7-7 and TRBJ2-3, the complete variable domain is GAGVSQSPRYKVTKRGQDVTLRCDPISSHATLYWYQQALGQGPEFLTYFNYEAQPDKSGLPSDRFSAERPEGSISTLTIQRTEQRDSAMYRCASSLAQGAPTDTQYFGPGTRLTVL.

This chain links TRBV5-4 with TRBJ2-2; no clear D gene. The germline CDR1 and CDR2 sequences are SGHNT and YYREEE (reference sequence). This CDR3 has 17 residues. Trimming cost V 4 bases and J 4 bases, with 20 bases left between them. CDR3 nucleotides: TGTGCCAGCAGCCCGGACGGGCCTACTGGAGCCACCGGGGAGCTGTTTTTT. This gives the protein CASSPDGPTGATGELFF. Together with reference TRBV5-4 and TRBJ2-2, the CDR3 gives the full variable domain: ETGVTQSPTHLIKTRGQQVTLRCSSQSGHNTVSWYQQALGQGPQFIFQYYREEENGRGNFPPRFSGLQFPNYSSELNVNALELDDSALYLCASSPDGPTGATGELFFGEGSRLTVL.

The chain joins TRBV2 to TRBJ1-2, with TRBD1 as a possible D gene (6 bases). Trimming removed 5 bases from V and 3 bases from J, with 13 bases in between. The length of the CDR3 is 14 residues. From germline, CDR1 is SNHLY and CDR2 FYNNEI. CDR3 in amino acids: CASSWDTKYYGYTF. The CDR3 DNA is TGTGCCAGCAGTTGGGACACCAAGTACTATGGCTACACCTTC.

The chain has TRBV5-4 and TRBJ2-3; D possibly matches TRBD1 or TRBD2 (5 bases each). Per the germline V gene, CDR1 is SGHNT and CDR2 is YYREEE (reference sequence). This CDR3 comprises 15 residues. The V end lost 5 bases, the J end lost 6 bases, and 19 bases lay between the germline ends. CDR3 in DNA: TGTGCCAGCAGTTTCCCGGGACGATCCCTTGATACGCAGTATTTT. Protein sequence: CASSFPGRSLDTQYF.

V and J are TRBV11-2 and TRBJ2-1; no clear D gene. Germline V gives CDR1 SGHAT, CDR2 FQNNGV. This CDR3 contains 14 residues. Trimming pared 3 bases from V and 8 bases from J, leaving 14 bases between. Here the CDR3 reads CASSFVRTADEQFF. CDR3 nucleotides: TGTGCCAGCAGCTTCGTTCGGACGGCAGATGAGCAGTTCTTC.

A note on this clone: Its ends do not fully match the called genes, so a read error is possible. The V and J genes are TRBV11-3 and TRBJ1-1; D uncertain. The CDR3 consists of 13 residues. CDR1 and CDR2 (germline): SGHNT, YENEEA. The CDR3 loop reads CASSLEKDTEAFF. CDR3 in DNA: TGTGCCAGCAGCCTAGAAAAGGACACTGAAGCTTTCTTT.

In its sample, this clone was seen a few times. V gene TRBV6-5 combines with J gene TRBJ2-5; 7 nucleotides line up with TRBD1. Unmatched junction bases numbered 3, after V lost 0 bases and J lost 2 bases. The CDR3 totals 15 residues. The V gene's germline CDR1 is MNHEY and CDR2 SVGAGI. This CDR3 is CASSYSTGFQETQYF. For the CDR3, the DNA is TGTGCCAGCAGTTACTCGACAGGGTTTCAAGAGACCCAGTACTTC.

This clone was detected once. The chain couples TRBV15 to TRBJ2-7; 8 positions match TRBD2. The germline V gene has CDR1 LNHNV and CDR2 YYDKDF (reference sequence). There are 14 residues in the CDR3. J lost 3 bases, V lost 3 bases, and 4 bases had no gene match. The CDR3 loop reads CATSRRGGYYEQYF. CDR3 DNA: TGTGCCACCAGCAGGCGCGGGGGGTACTACGAGCAGTACTTC.

The chain is built from TRBV9 and TRBJ2-2; 7 positions agree with TRBD1. The CDR3 is 18 residues long. V shed 0 bases and J 0 bases; nucleotides not matched to a gene: 8. Germline assignment: CDR1 SGDLS and CDR2 YYNGEE. CDR3 bases: TGTGCCAGCAGCGTAGGGGTTAAGGGGACAGCGAACACCGGGGAGCTGTTTTTT. Its protein product is CASSVGVKGTANTGELFF.